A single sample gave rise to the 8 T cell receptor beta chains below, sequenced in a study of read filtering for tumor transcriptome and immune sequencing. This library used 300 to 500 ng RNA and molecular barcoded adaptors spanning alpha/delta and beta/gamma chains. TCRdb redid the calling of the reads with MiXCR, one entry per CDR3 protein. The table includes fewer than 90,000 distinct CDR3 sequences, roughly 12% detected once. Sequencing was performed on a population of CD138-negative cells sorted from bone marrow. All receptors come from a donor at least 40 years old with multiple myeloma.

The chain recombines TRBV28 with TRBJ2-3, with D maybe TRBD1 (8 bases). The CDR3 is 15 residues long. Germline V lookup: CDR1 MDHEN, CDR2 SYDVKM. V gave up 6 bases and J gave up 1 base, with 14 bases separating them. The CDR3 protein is CASSSAGQGTDTQYF. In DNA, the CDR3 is TGTGCCAGCAGCTCAGCGGGACAGGGCACAGATACGCAGTATTTT.

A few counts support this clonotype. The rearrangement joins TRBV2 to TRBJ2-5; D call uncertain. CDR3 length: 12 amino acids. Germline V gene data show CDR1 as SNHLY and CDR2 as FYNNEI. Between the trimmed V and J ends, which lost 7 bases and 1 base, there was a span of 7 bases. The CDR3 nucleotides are TGTGCCAGCAACTGGTTCCAAGAGACCCAGTACTTC. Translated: CASNWFQETQYF.

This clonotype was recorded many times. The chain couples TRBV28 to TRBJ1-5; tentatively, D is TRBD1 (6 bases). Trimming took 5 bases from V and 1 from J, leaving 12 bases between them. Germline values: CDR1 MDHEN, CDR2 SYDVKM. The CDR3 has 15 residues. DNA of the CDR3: TGTGCCAGCAGTCAACAGGGTGGGAGCAATCAGCCCCAGCATTTT. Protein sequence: CASSQQGGSNQPQHF. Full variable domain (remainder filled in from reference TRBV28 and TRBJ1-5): DVKVTQSSRYLVKRTGEKVFLECVQDMDHENMFWYRQDPGLGLRLIYFSYDVKMKEKGDIPEGYSVSREKKERFSLILESASTNQTSMYLCASSQQGGSNQPQHFGDGTRLSIL.

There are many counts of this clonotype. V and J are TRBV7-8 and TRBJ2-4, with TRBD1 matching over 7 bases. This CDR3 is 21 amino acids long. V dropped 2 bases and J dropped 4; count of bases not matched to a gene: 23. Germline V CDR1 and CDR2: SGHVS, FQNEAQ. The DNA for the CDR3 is TGTGCCAGCAGCTTACGCCAGGGGGTCACAGGTTTGGGGAACCTTAAAAACATTCAGTACTTC. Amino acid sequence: CASSLRQGVTGLGNLKNIQYF.

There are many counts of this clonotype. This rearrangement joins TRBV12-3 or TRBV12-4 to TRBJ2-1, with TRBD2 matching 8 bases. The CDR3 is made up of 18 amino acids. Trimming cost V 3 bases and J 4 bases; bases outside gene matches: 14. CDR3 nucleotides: TGTGCCAGCAGTTTGGACTCCGGAGCGGGAGTCTCTTACAATGAGCAGTTCTTC. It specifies CASSLDSGAGVSYNEQFF.

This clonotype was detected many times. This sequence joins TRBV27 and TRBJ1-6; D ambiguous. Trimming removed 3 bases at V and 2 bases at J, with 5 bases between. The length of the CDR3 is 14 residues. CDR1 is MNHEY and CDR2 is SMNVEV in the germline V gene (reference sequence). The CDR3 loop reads CASSFRPYNSPLHF. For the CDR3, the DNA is TGTGCCAGCAGTTTCAGGCCCTATAATTCACCCCTCCACTTT.

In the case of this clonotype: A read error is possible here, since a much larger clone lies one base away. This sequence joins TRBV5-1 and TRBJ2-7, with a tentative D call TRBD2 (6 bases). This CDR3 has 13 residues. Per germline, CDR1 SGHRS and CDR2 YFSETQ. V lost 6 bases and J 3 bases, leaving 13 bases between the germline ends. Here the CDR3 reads CASKEGLGYEQYF. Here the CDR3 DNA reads TGCGCCAGCAAGGAGGGCTTGGGCTACGAGCAGTACTTC.

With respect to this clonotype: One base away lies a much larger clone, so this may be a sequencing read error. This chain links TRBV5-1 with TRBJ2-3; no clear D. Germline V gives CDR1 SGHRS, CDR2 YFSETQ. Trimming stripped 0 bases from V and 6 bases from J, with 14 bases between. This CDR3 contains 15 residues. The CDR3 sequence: CASSLESPLGDTQYF. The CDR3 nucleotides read TGCGCCAGCAGCTTGGAGTCTCCCCTGGGGGATACGCAGTATTTT.